The entry below gives a single TCR beta chain sequence along with its context. The antigen is undetermined. This record belongs to a study of cytomegalovirus exposure and HLA in healthy donors. Study-wide results and limits: In the analysis, some V segments, TRBV6-2 and TRBV6-3 included, were excluded as indistinguishable.

The PCR employed 60 Vbeta primers together with 13 Jbeta primers. The table came from immunoSEQ multiplex PCR; TCRdb's copy has only in-frame clones and leaves some out. This table holds tens of thousands of clones, roughly 77% found once. Though nominally healthy at sampling, donors likely had unrecorded immune exposures. There are 15 residues in the CDR3. Between the trimmed V and J ends, which lost 1 base and 0 bases, there was a span of 10 bases. Germline V gene sequence: CDR1 LGHNA, CDR2 YNFKEQ. The sequenced material came from PBMCs. V and J are TRBV4-2 and TRBJ2-7; perhaps TRBD1 as D (6 bases). The TCR sequence derives from a man aged 25-40 years in good health and CMV-seropositive. The CDR3 reads CASSQVTGPSYEQYF. Written as DNA, the CDR3 is TGTGCCAGCAGCCAAGTTACAGGGCCCTCCTACGAGCAGTACTTC.